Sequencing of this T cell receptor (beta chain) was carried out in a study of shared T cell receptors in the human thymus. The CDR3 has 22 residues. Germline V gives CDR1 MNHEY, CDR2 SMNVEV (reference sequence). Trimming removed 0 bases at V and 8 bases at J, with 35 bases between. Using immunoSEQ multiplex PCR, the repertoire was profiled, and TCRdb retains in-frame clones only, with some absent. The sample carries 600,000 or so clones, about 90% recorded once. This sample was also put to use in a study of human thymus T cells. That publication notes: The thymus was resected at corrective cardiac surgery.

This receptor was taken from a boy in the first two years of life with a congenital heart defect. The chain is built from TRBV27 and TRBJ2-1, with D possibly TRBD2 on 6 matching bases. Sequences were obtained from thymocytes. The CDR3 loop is CASSLSSRPGLQTPPNVDEQFF. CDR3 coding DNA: TGTGCCAGCAGTTTATCGAGCCGGCCGGGACTCCAAACCCCACCGAATGTCGATGAGCAGTTCTTC.